The 32 T cell receptor beta chains given below trace back to one sample, sequenced in a study of blood T cells in healthy people across ages. With a J-beta primer mix and a sample-barcoded 5' primer, a second PCR ran 7 to 11 cycles. MiXCR, applied by TCRdb to the 5' RACE reads, yields one record per CDR3 protein. The sample consists of 800,000 or so distinct CDR3 sequences, approximately 25% of them appearing once. The sample was also linked to a second study, of T cells of mothers and their children.

The material sequenced was blood. Receptor source: a boy between 10 and 17 years old in good health.

This clonotype was seen only a few times. J is TRBJ2-1 and V is TRBV12-5; 11 nucleotides line up with TRBD2. CDR3 size: 15 residues. The J segment lost 4 bases and the V segment lost 6 bases, leaving 5 bases of the junction unmatched. Germline values: CDR1 LGHNT, CDR2 FRNRAP. CDR3 in amino acids: CASGLGTSGYNEQFF. CDR3 DNA sequence: TGTGCTAGTGGACTCGGGACTAGCGGATACAATGAGCAGTTCTTC.

This clonotype came up a few times. CDR3 sequence (DNA): TGTGCCAGCAGGCTAGTGACAGACAATCAGCCCCAGCATTTT. Translated, it gives CASRLVTDNQPQHF. V and J are TRBV2 and TRBJ1-5, with D tentatively TRBD1 (5 bases). Germline-derived CDR1 and CDR2 are SNHLY and FYNNEI. There are 14 residues in the CDR3. Trimming removed 6 bases from V and 3 bases from J, with 12 bases in between. Full variable domain (remainder filled in from reference TRBV2 and TRBJ1-5): EPEVTQTPSHQVTQMGQEVILRCVPISNHLYFYWYRQILGQKVEFLVSFYNNEISEKSEIFDDQFSVERPDGSNFTLKIRSTKLEDSAMYFCASRLVTDNQPQHFGDGTRLSIL.

This sequence joins TRBV5-1 and TRBJ2-5, with TRBD2 matching 8 bases. The J call may be faulty, since TRBJ2-7 better matches the DNA end. The germline gives CDR1 SGHRS, CDR2 YFSETQ. This CDR3 contains 16 residues. The CDR3 DNA reads as TGCGCCAGCAGCTTGGAGCTAGCGGGCTCTACCTACGAGCAGTACTTC. It is translated as CASSLELAGSTYEQYF.

V gene TRBV5-6 combines with J gene TRBJ2-1; the D is unclear. The CDR3 extends over 17 amino acids. V dropped 0 bases and J dropped 10 bases, with 23 bases sitting between them. CDR1 SGHDT and CDR2 YYEEEE come from the germline V gene. The CDR3 DNA is TGTGCCAGCAGCTTGGTTAGGAGCCGTGGAACACATTGGGAGCAGTTCTTC. It translates to CASSLVRSRGTHWEQFF.

This rearrangement joins TRBV6-1 to TRBJ1-5; possible D gene TRBD1, 6 bases. The CDR3 has 16 residues. The V gene's germline CDR1 is MNHNS and CDR2 SASEGT. V was cut by 8 bases and J by 3 bases, with 20 bases left in between. CDR3 in DNA: TGTGCCAGCCCCTCGCGGACCAGGGGATACAATCAGCCCCAGCATTTT. Translation gives CASPSRTRGYNQPQHF.

This sequence joins TRBV27 and TRBJ2-7; 13 nucleotides match TRBD2. CDR1 is MNHEY and CDR2 is SMNVEV in the germline V gene (reference sequence). This CDR3 comprises 15 residues. J was trimmed by 3 bases and V by 8 bases; bases with no gene match: 7. This CDR3 is CASRLWTSGSYEQYF. The CDR3 DNA follows: TGTGCCAGCCGACTTTGGACTAGCGGGAGCTACGAGCAGTACTTC.

V usage is TRBV7-2 and J usage is TRBJ2-5; TRBD2 matches at 7 bases. The germline V gene encodes CDR1 SGHTA and CDR2 FQGNSA. V gave up 4 bases and J gave up 2 bases; unmatched junction bases: 10. This CDR3 has 16 amino acids. The CDR3 DNA follows: TGTGCCAGCAGCTCAGAACCGAGACTAGCTCAAGAGACCCAGTACTTC. Translation: CASSSEPRLAQETQYF. Using reference TRBV7-2 and TRBJ2-5 for the parts outside the CDR3, the full variable domain is GAGVSQSPSNKVTEKGKDVELRCDPISGHTALYWYRQSLGQGLEFLIYFQGNSAPDKSGLPSDRFSAERTGGSVSTLTIQRTQQEDSAVYLCASSSEPRLAQETQYFGPGTRLLVL.

The V and J genes are TRBV6-2 or TRBV6-3 and TRBJ1-1; 7 bases agree with TRBD1. Germline CDR1 reads MNHEY; CDR2 reads SVGEGT. V was pared by 5 bases and J by 3 bases, with 9 bases of the junction left unmatched. The CDR3 is 15 residues long. The CDR3: CASSPWTGSHTEAFF. For the CDR3, the DNA is TGTGCCAGCAGTCCCTGGACAGGTTCCCACACTGAAGCTTTCTTT.

This clonotype showed up just a few times. The chain joins TRBV27 to TRBJ1-2; D perhaps matches TRBD1 (5 bases). This CDR3 is built from 16 residues. V shed 5 bases and J shed 7 bases, with 23 bases lying between them. Germline V gene sequence: CDR1 MNHEY, CDR2 SMNVEV (reference sequence). Here the CDR3 reads CASSTIQGVFSGGYTF. The DNA of the CDR3 is TGTGCCAGCAGTACTATCCAGGGAGTTTTCTCTGGTGGCTACACCTTC.

V is TRBV5-4 and J is TRBJ2-5; 7 positions agree with TRBD1. The end of the DNA fits TRBJ2-1 better, so the J call may be wrong. The germline CDR1 and CDR2 sequences are SGHNT and YYREEE (reference sequence). The CDR3 is made up of 14 amino acids. CDR3 in DNA: TGTGCCAGCAGGGAGGACAGGCGAAACAATGAGCAGTTCTTC. Protein sequence: CASREDRRNNEQFF.

The genes are TRBV14 and TRBJ2-5; a weak D match, TRBD1 (5 bases). The better agreement between TRBJ2-1 and the DNA end casts doubt on the J call. The CDR3 covers 16 residues. Germline CDR1 is SGHDN and CDR2 is FVKESK. The CDR3 region is CASSQGQLTGFNEQFF. The CDR3 coding sequence is TGTGCCAGCAGCCAAGGACAGTTAACGGGCTTTAATGAGCAGTTCTTC.

The chain is built from TRBV3-1 and TRBJ2-5; D might be TRBD2 (6 bases). The DNA end lines up better with TRBJ2-1; the J call may be wrong. CDR3 length: 11 residues. Germline lookup yields CDR1 LGHDT and CDR2 YNNKEL (reference sequence). This CDR3 reads CASSWRDEQFF. DNA of the CDR3: TGTGCCAGCAGCTGGAGGGATGAGCAGTTCTTC.

Of note for this clonotype: A read error may produce the germline difference seen at one junction end. J is TRBJ1-2 and V is TRBV4-2; D might be TRBD1 (6 bases). Germline CDR1 is LGHNA and CDR2 is YNFKEQ. The CDR3 has 13 residues. CDR3 sequence: CASSQTGTYGYAF. For the CDR3, the DNA is TGTGCCAGCAGCCAAACAGGGACCTATGGCTACGCCTTC.

DNA of the CDR3: TGCAGCGTCCCGGGACAGGGGGCATATGACGAGCAGTACTTC. It yields the protein CSVPGQGAYDEQYF. The chain uses TRBV29-1 and TRBJ2-7; 12 bases map to TRBD1. Per the germline V gene, CDR1 is SQVTM and CDR2 is ANQGSEA. The CDR3 sequence is 14 residues long. Trimming cost V 6 bases and J 5 bases; bases outside gene matches: 8.

V gene TRBV15 combines with J gene TRBJ1-4; D remains ambiguous. The CDR3 runs to 16 residues. V lost 1 base, J lost 7 bases, and 16 bases lay in between. Germline values: CDR1 LNHNV, CDR2 YYDKDF (reference sequence). CDR3 nucleotide sequence: TGTGCCACCAGCAGAGGAGTCGGGCTTCGTGGTGAAAAACTGTTTTTT. Its protein product is CATSRGVGLRGEKLFF.

This sequence joins TRBV20-1 and TRBJ2-6; a possible D gene is TRBD2 (5 bases). The ends were cut back, 0 bases at V and 2 bases at J, with 8 bases in the middle. Germline CDR1 reads DFQATT; CDR2 reads SNEGSKA (reference sequence). CDR3 length: 15 residues. This CDR3 reads CSARDVGAGANVLTF. The DNA for the CDR3 is TGCAGTGCTAGAGATGTGGGAGCTGGGGCCAACGTCCTGACTTTC.

The CDR3 reads CASSLAFRGNTEAFF. The CDR3 DNA reads TGTGCCAGCAGCTTAGCTTTTAGAGGGAACACTGAAGCTTTCTTT. V and J are TRBV7-9 and TRBJ1-1; no definite D call. V was shortened by 0 bases and J by 1 base, with 9 bases between the two germline ends. The CDR3 spans 15 residues. Per germline, CDR1 SEHNR and CDR2 FQNEAQ (reference sequence). Using reference TRBV7-9 and TRBJ1-1 for the parts outside the CDR3, the full variable domain is DTGVSQNPRHKITKRGQNVTFRCDPISEHNRLYWYRQTLGQGPEFLTYFQNEAQLEKSRLLSDRFSAERPKGSFSTLEIQRTEQGDSAMYLCASSLAFRGNTEAFFGQGTRLTVV.

The chain is built from TRBV7-3 and TRBJ2-1; TRBD2 might be the D (5 bases). Between the trimmed V and J ends, which lost 3 bases and 8 bases, there was a span of 11 bases. CDR1 and CDR2 (germline): SGHTA, FQGTGA. The CDR3 covers 13 residues. In nucleotides, the CDR3 is TGTGCCAGCAGCTTGGGTCGGGGTTATGAGCAGTTCTTC. It yields the protein CASSLGRGYEQFF.

The J gene is TRBJ2-7, the V gene TRBV5-6, with D uncertain. CDR1 is SGHDT and CDR2 is YYEEEE in the germline V gene. The CDR3 covers 14 residues. The germline V and J ends were trimmed by 9 bases and 0 bases, with 16 bases remaining between them. The CDR3 loop reads CATSSRPSSYEQYF. In DNA, the CDR3 is TGTGCCACCTCTTCCCGACCGAGCTCCTACGAGCAGTACTTC.

This clonotype was recorded a few times. V is TRBV11-1 and J is TRBJ2-5, with D perhaps matching TRBD1 or TRBD2 (5 bases each). The DNA matches TRBJ2-7 better at its end, which makes the J call doubtful. Germline V lookup: CDR1 SGHAT, CDR2 FQDESV (reference sequence). The CDR3 is made up of 13 amino acids. CDR3 DNA sequence: TGTGCCAGCAGCCGGGACCAAACCTACGAGCAGTACTTC. This codes for CASSRDQTYEQYF.

The CDR3 region has the DNA TGTGCCAGCAGCCTCATAGCGGACCGGAGCAATGAGCAGTTCTTC. Translation: CASSLIADRSNEQFF. This chain uses TRBV28 with TRBJ2-1; D perhaps matches TRBD2 (6 bases). CDR1 MDHEN and CDR2 SYDVKM come from the germline V gene. The CDR3 runs 15 residues. V lost 6 bases to trimming and J lost 6 bases, with 18 bases between them. Drawing the rest from reference TRBV28 and TRBJ2-1, the complete variable domain is DVKVTQSSRYLVKRTGEKVFLECVQDMDHENMFWYRQDPGLGLRLIYFSYDVKMKEKGDIPEGYSVSREKKERFSLILESASTNQTSMYLCASSLIADRSNEQFFGPGTRLTVL.

V and J are TRBV7-8 and TRBJ2-5; 7 positions match TRBD2. Germline V CDR1 and CDR2: SGHVS, FQNEAQ. The CDR3 sequence is 13 residues long. V lost 2 bases to trimming and J lost 11 bases; unmatched junction nucleotides: 8. CDR3 bases: TGTGCCAGCAGCTTATATAGGGCGGGGGAGCAGTACTTC. Its translation is CASSLYRAGEQYF.

The table lists this clonotype with a few counts. J is TRBJ2-7 and V is TRBV7-2; D gene unclear. Germline loops: CDR1 SGHTA, CDR2 FQGNSA. Trimming cost V 2 bases and J 2 bases, with 7 bases left between them. The CDR3 is 13 residues long. The CDR3 DNA sequence: TGTGCCAGCAGCTTATCTTACCCCTACGAGCAGTACTTC. The encoded protein is CASSLSYPYEQYF. The complete variable domain, with remaining parts taken from reference TRBV7-2 and TRBJ2-7, reads GAGVSQSPSNKVTEKGKDVELRCDPISGHTALYWYRQSLGQGLEFLIYFQGNSAPDKSGLPSDRFSAERTGGSVSTLTIQRTQQEDSAVYLCASSLSYPYEQYFGPGTRLTVT.

The chain links TRBV7-2 to TRBJ2-3, with 10 bases aligning to TRBD2. The J segment lost 3 bases and the V segment lost 10 bases, leaving 16 bases of the junction unmatched. CDR3 length equals 17 residues. Germline loops: CDR1 SGHTA, CDR2 FQGNSA. The CDR3 DNA sequence: TGTGCCACCTCAGTTAGCGGGAGGCAGCTTCGTACAGATACGCAGTATTTT. As protein: CATSVSGRQLRTDTQYF.

A few counts support this clonotype. The J gene is TRBJ2-3, the V gene TRBV2; tentative D call: TRBD2 (6 bases). V gave up 4 bases and J gave up 5 bases, with 13 bases separating them. Looked up from germline, CDR1 is SNHLY and CDR2 is FYNNEI. This CDR3 is built from 14 residues. CDR3 sequence (DNA): TGTGCCAGCAGTGTGGTAGCGGCACAAGATACGCAGTATTTT. The encoded protein is CASSVVAAQDTQYF.

Only a few counts were recorded for this clonotype. The chain uses TRBV4-1 and TRBJ1-2; D may be TRBD1 (6 bases). CDR1 and CDR2 (germline): MGHRA, YSYEKL. V was shortened by 0 bases and J by 5 bases, with 28 bases between the two germline ends. This CDR3 is built from 20 residues. In DNA form, the CDR3 reads TGCGCCAGCAGCCAAGAAGGGACGATGGATACAGGGACAAGAAGTTATGGCTACACCTTC. Translation gives CASSQEGTMDTGTRSYGYTF.

About this clonotype itself: At one of its ends the junction is not consistent with the germline gene, which may arise from a read error. The rearrangement links TRBV10-3 to TRBJ1-2, with no clear D. Germline V lookup: CDR1 ENHRY, CDR2 SYGVKD. The CDR3 is made up of 13 amino acids. The CDR3 DNA reads as TGTGCCATCAGTGAGTCCCTCAACTATGGCAACACCTTC. Its protein is CAISESLNYGNTF.

There are a few counts of this clonotype. One end of the junction fails to match germline, which may point to a read error. The genes are TRBV19 and TRBJ2-5; no definite D call. Gene TRBJ2-7 matches the end of the DNA better, so the J call may be wrong. The CDR3 spans 13 residues. Germline CDR1 is LNHDA and CDR2 is SQIVND (reference sequence). CDR3 bases: TGTGCCAGTAGTGTAGATAGCTGGGACGAGCAGTACTTC. The encoded protein is CASSVDSWDEQYF.

Only one count was recorded for this clonotype. This rearrangement joins TRBV20-1 to TRBJ2-7; no clear D. This CDR3 is built from 15 residues. Trimming removed 0 bases at V and 0 bases at J, with 12 bases between. CDR1 and CDR2 from the germline V gene are DFQATT and SNEGSKA (reference sequence). Here the CDR3 reads CSARDHTRSSYEQYF. Here the CDR3 DNA reads TGCAGTGCTAGAGATCACACCCGGAGCTCCTACGAGCAGTACTTC.

V usage is TRBV20-1 and J usage is TRBJ1-2; 7 nucleotides agree with TRBD1. Germline assignment: CDR1 DFQATT and CDR2 SNEGSKA (reference sequence). The CDR3 has 13 residues. With V trimmed by 5 bases and J by 1 base, 4 bases remained unmatched. The CDR3 sequence: CSASGTDNYGYTF. In DNA, the CDR3 is TGCAGTGCTTCCGGGACAGATAACTATGGCTACACCTTC.

The V and J genes are TRBV12-3 or TRBV12-4 and TRBJ2-5; 8 bases fit TRBD1. The CDR3 is 15 amino acids. The ends lost 3 bases at V and 1 base at J; junction bases unmatched: 4. DNA for the CDR3: TGTGCCAGCAGTTTTCATGGACAGGGCCAAGAGACCCAGTACTTC. Protein product: CASSFHGQGQETQYF.

V usage is TRBV28 and J usage is TRBJ1-1; TRBD1 matches at 7 bases. This CDR3 has 15 amino acids. After removal of 6 bases from V and 0 bases from J, the junction contained 7 bases not matched to a gene. Germline CDR1 reads MDHEN; CDR2 reads SYDVKM. In DNA form, the CDR3 reads TGTGCCAGCAGGGCCGGGACAGCTATGAACACTGAAGCTTTCTTT. Its translation is CASRAGTAMNTEAFF.